What follows is one T cell receptor (beta chain) and its context. This receptor's antigen is unknown. The record has no base qualities; no much larger clone is one base away. Library method: 5' RACE. Sequencer: Illumina HiSeq 2500. A second PCR of about 6 to 12 cycles was run with a J-beta primer mix and a sample-barcoded 5' primer. A template-switch 5' adaptor carrying 12 random nucleotides introduced a unique molecular identifier onto each TCR beta cDNA molecule. Each sample yielded at least 3 million CDR3-containing paired-end reads. First-strand cDNA synthesis was performed from all RNA using the Mint cDNA synthesis kit, with priming by a TRBC-specific oligonucleotide. All cDNA was treated with uracil-DNA glycosylase and then went through a first 18-cycle PCR with the universal primers M1SS and BC2_uni_R. The authors processed their data as follows. Normalization of each sample was performed by random selection of 1 million high-quality reads, each carrying a distinct molecular identifier. Reads with shared molecular identifiers were discarded instead of being binned into consensus sequences. CDR3 identification, clonotype clustering and error correction used MiTCR with a Q25 quality threshold and the strictest error-elimination algorithm. A nonparametric unseen species model with Euler transformation was used to estimate lower-bound total TCR beta diversity. TCRdb itself trimmed the public reads at Q25 with fastp, ran MiXCR and retained productive beta chains. Every entry covers one CDR3 protein and lists the most common genes and DNA from its rows. The V and J calls and clone size come from TCRdb's table, not from the authors' own analysis. Counted in this sample were some 1.6 million distinct CDR3 sequences; around 36% of them appeared once. Jointly, the top ten make up approximately 10% of the sample.

This entry is derived from a study of blood T cells in healthy people across ages (dated by TCRdb to about 2015). Context from the whole study: Template switching captured roughly one uniquely barcoded TCR beta cDNA molecule per two T cells in model experiments. For two donors (one aged 18 to 30 and one aged 80 or older), the study analyzed two additional independent replicas of 1 million unique cDNA reads from the same blood draw. Donors were grouped into four age groups: young (average 16 years), middle-aged (39), aged (over 55) and long-lived (over 80). To avoid experimental bias, donors of different ages were distributed randomly across sequencing lanes. The study measured age-related changes in TCR beta repertoire diversity using deep sequencing normalized with unique cDNA molecular identifiers. Results and caveats for the whole study, not just this receptor: Because the CMV infection status of the donors was unknown, age-related changes in expanded clonotypes may potentially have been confounded. Total diversity estimates from one million sequenced T cells were considered lower bounds and underestimates. Compared with the aged group, the long-lived group had more naive CD4+ T cells, fewer expanded clones and increased TCR diversity, a pattern suggesting age selection. Observed TCR beta diversity per million T cells fell roughly linearly with age, and a significant reduction was already apparent by age about 43. A strong correlation was found between observed TCR beta diversity and the percentage of naive T cells measured by flow cytometry. Because profiling used bulk unsorted PBMCs, naive and antigen-experienced compartments could not be compared conclusively.

Taken from the germline V gene, the CDR1 and CDR2 loops are MNHEY and SVGAGI. The cysteine opens and the phenylalanine closes a CDR3 of 15 amino acids. Only CDR3 DNA is held: 45 bases, read in frame from base 1. V is cut by 2 bases and J by 5 bases, and the space between the germline ends is 15 bases. The roughly 37 donors, aged 6 to 90 years, were systemically healthy Caucasian individuals from Russia. Each donor gave approximately 9.3 milliliters of peripheral blood, collected into EDTA-treated Vacutainer tubes. Ficoll-Paque density-gradient centrifugation was used to isolate PBMCs, with at least 6.5 million per sample. Trizol reagent was used to extract total RNA from the PBMCs, yielding at least 6 micrograms per sample. Naive CD45RAhigh/CD27high T cell percentages were measured by flow cytometry on a PBMC aliquot from every donor.

Rearrangement joined TRBV6-5 to TRBJ2-5, with TRBD2 perhaps the D gene, on 5 matching bases. The specimen was blood. This clonotype was sampled from a woman under 40 in good health. The DNA sequence reads TGTGCCAGCAGTTACGCAGCCCGGGGTGGTGAGACCCAGTACTTC. It codes for CASSYAARGGETQYF.